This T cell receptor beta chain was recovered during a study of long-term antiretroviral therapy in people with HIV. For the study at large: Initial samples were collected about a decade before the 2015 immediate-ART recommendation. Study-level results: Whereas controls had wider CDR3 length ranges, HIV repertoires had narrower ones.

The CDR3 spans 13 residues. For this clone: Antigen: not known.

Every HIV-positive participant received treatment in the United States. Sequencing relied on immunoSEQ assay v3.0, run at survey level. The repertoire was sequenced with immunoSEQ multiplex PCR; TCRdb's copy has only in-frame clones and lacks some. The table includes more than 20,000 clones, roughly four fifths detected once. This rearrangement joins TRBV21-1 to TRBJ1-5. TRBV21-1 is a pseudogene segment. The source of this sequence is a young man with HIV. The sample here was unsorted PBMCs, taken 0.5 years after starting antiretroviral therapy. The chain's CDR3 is CASSPRANQPQHF. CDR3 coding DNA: TGTGCCAGCAGCCCCCGAGCCAATCAGCCCCAGCATTTT.